Below, 10 T cell receptor beta chains from the same sample are listed, as sequenced in a study of blood T cell repertoires in COVID-19. Sequenced by immunoSEQ multiplex PCR; TCRdb stores in-frame clones only, minus some. The sample holds around 200,000 clones; more than 70% are singletons and the top ten take around 1.6%. Material for sequencing was peripheral blood. These receptors originate from a man aged 18 to 29 with active or convalescent COVID-19.

This chain uses TRBV6-5 with TRBJ2-2; TRBD1 matches at 8 bases. CDR1 and CDR2 from the germline V gene are MNHEY and SVGAGI. The CDR3 is 15 residues long. V dropped 6 bases and J dropped 3; count of bases not matched to a gene: 6. CDR3 bases: TGTGCCAGCAGCACCAGGGGGCGACACACCGGGGAGCTGTTTTTT. Translation: CASSTRGRHTGELFF.

The J gene is TRBJ1-1, the V gene TRBV9; tentatively, D is TRBD1 (5 bases). The ends were cut back, 3 bases at V and 3 bases at J, with 12 bases in the middle. Germline V gene data show CDR1 as SGDLS and CDR2 as YYNGEE. The CDR3 covers 14 residues. As DNA, the CDR3 is TGTGCCAGCAGCGAAGGGTGGGGGGACACTGAAGCTTTCTTT. As protein: CASSEGWGDTEAFF.

The rearrangement links TRBV6-4 to TRBJ1-6; TRBD1 matches at 8 bases. After removal of 6 bases from V and 7 bases from J, the junction contained 2 bases not matched to a gene. The CDR3 is 13 residues long. In germline, CDR1 is MRHNA, CDR2 SNTAGT. The CDR3 loop is CASSGTGNSPLHF. In DNA, the CDR3 is TGTGCCAGCAGCGGGACAGGAAATTCACCCCTCCACTTT.

The chain is built from TRBV2 and TRBJ1-4; unclear D gene. V dropped 5 bases and J dropped 8 bases, with 15 bases sitting between them. This CDR3 comprises 14 residues. CDR1 is SNHLY and CDR2 is FYNNEI in the germline V gene. The CDR3 here is CASSQTTLSEKLFF. CDR3 coding DNA: TGTGCCAGCAGTCAGACGACTCTGTCGGAAAAACTGTTTTTT.

This clone was counted ten times or more. The chain has TRBV7-8 and TRBJ1-2; no clear D. Germline-derived CDR1 and CDR2 are SGHVS and FQNEAQ. The CDR3 spans 13 residues. Trimming cost V 5 bases and J 8 bases, with 15 bases left between them. Here the CDR3 reads CASSPTGVEGYTF. The CDR3 nucleotides read TGTGCCAGCAGCCCCACCGGGGTTGAGGGCTACACCTTC.

A few counts support this clone. CDR3 nucleotide sequence: TGTGCCAGCAGTTTCCAGGGGGCAAACACCATATATTTT. Translating it yields CASSFQGANTIYF. V is TRBV28 and J is TRBJ1-3, with TRBD1 matching 8 bases. The CDR3 totals 13 residues. V dropped 3 bases and J dropped 6; count of bases not matched to a gene: 1. Germline V gene lookup returns CDR1 MDHEN and CDR2 SYDVKM.

The rearrangement links TRBV2 to TRBJ2-4; 7 bases are a match to TRBD1. V lost 5 bases to trimming and J lost 13 bases; unmatched junction nucleotides: 11. The length of the CDR3 is 13 residues. Germline loops: CDR1 SNHLY, CDR2 FYNNEI. The CDR3 sequence is CASSSDRVVLQYF. CDR3 DNA sequence: TGTGCCAGCAGTTCTGACAGGGTTGTCCTCCAGTACTTC.

The J gene is TRBJ2-1, the V gene TRBV7-2; maybe TRBD2 (6 bases). The CDR3 runs to 18 residues. CDR1 is SGHTA and CDR2 is FQGNSA in the germline V gene. Trimming stripped 1 base from V and 3 bases from J, with 19 bases between. The CDR3 protein is CASSLERSGGRDYNEQFF. The DNA for the CDR3 is TGTGCCAGCAGCTTAGAACGATCCGGGGGACGGGACTACAATGAGCAGTTCTTC. The variable domain in full, completed from reference TRBV7-2 and TRBJ2-1, reads GAGVSQSPSNKVTEKGKDVELRCDPISGHTALYWYRQSLGQGLEFLIYFQGNSAPDKSGLPSDRFSAERTGGSVSTLTIQRTQQEDSAVYLCASSLERSGGRDYNEQFFGPGTRLTVL.

CDR3: CASGRDRVEWETQYF. DNA for the CDR3: TGTGCTAGTGGCCGGGACAGGGTTGAATGGGAGACCCAGTACTTC. J is TRBJ2-5 and V is TRBV12-5; the match to TRBD1 covers 9 bases. The germline CDR1 and CDR2 sequences are LGHNT and FRNRAP. The CDR3 loop spans 15 amino acids. The V and J ends lost 6 bases and 5 bases, in that order; junction bases with no gene match: 10.

The rearrangement uses TRBV27 and TRBJ1-6, with TRBD1 as a possible D gene (5 bases). The CDR3 spans 15 residues. Germline-derived CDR1 and CDR2 are MNHEY and SMNVEV (reference sequence). V was pared by 2 bases and J by 8 bases, with 13 bases between. CDR3 region: CASSLGAGRDSPLHF. The CDR3 DNA is TGTGCCAGCAGTTTAGGGGCAGGTCGGGATTCACCCCTCCACTTT.